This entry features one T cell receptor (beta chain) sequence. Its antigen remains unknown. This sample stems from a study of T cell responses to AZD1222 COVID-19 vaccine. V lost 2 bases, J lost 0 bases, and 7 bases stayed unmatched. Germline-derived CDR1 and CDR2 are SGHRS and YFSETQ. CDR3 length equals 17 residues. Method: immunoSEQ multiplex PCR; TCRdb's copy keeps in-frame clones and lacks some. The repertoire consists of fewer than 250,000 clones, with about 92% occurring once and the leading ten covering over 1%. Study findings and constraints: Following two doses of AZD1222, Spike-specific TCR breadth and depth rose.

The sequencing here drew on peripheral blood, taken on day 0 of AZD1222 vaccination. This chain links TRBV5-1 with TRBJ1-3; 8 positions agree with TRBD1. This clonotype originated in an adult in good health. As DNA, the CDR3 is TGCGCCAGCAGCTTTCTTACAGGGGGGTTCTCTGGAAACACCATATATTTT. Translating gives CASSFLTGGFSGNTIYF.